These 31 T cell receptor beta chains originate from one sample sequenced in a study of regulatory T cells in long-lasting Graves disease. Indicated time point: newly diagnosed GD, antithyroid drugs for less than 3 months. PBMC-derived RNA was used for the TCR library. Through Arm-PCR of CDR3 regions and iRepertoire HTBI primers, TCR beta libraries were built. In TCRdb, the multiplex PCR reads were re-called with MiXCR into one record per CDR3 protein. Of more than 300,000 distinct CDR3 sequences listed, approximately 12% were seen once; the top ten hold approximately 20%. This sample also belongs to another study, concerning T cells in Graves' hyperthyroidism and ophthalmopathy.

This specimen was peripheral blood mononuclear cells (PBMCs), taken at new diagnosis, from a patient treated with antithyroid drugs. The receptors were sampled from a woman younger than 30 with Graves disease.

This clonotype was counted many times. The V gene is TRBV6-1, the J gene TRBJ2-7; 7 nucleotides line up with TRBD1. The germline V gene has CDR1 MNHNS and CDR2 SASEGT. This CDR3 is 14 amino acids long. The J segment lost 0 bases and the V segment lost 8 bases, leaving 7 bases of the junction unmatched. The CDR3 is CASGRGTASYEQYV. The CDR3 region has the DNA TGTGCCAGCGGGAGAGGGACAGCCTCCTACGAGCAGTACGTC.

The CDR3: CASSWTSGGRAGETQYF. As DNA, the CDR3 is TGTGCCAGCAGTTGGACTAGCGGGGGCCGGGCGGGGGAGACCCAGTACTTC. This chain links TRBV28 with TRBJ2-5; 13 bases are a match to TRBD2. The V gene's germline CDR1 is MDHEN and CDR2 SYDVKM. The CDR3 is 17 amino acids. The trim removed 4 bases at V and 5 bases at J, leaving 10 bases unmatched.

This clonotype turned up a few times. The V gene is TRBV4-3, the J gene TRBJ2-1, with a tentative D call TRBD2 (7 bases). This CDR3 is 17 amino acids long. Germline values: CDR1 LGHNA, CDR2 YSLEER. V lost 0 bases, J lost 12 bases, and 24 bases lay in between. CDR3 DNA: TGCGCCAGCAGCCAAGAGCTTTCAGGGAGGGGGGGACTCGGGCAGTTCTTC. The encoded protein is CASSQELSGRGGLGQFF.

This clonotype was detected only a few times. This clone may be a read error of a much larger clone one base away. The chain joins TRBV20-1 to TRBJ2-1; TRBD2 aligns across 12 bases. The length of the CDR3 is 11 residues. Germline loops: CDR1 DFQATT, CDR2 SNEGSKA (reference sequence). CDR3 coding DNA: TGCAGTGAACTAGCGGGAGGTGAGCAGCTCTTC. It encodes CSELAGGEQLF.

This clonotype was found a few times. An end of the junction differs from the germline gene, which may be a read error. The gene calls are TRBV7-7 and TRBJ1-2; tentative D call: TRBD1 (5 bases). Germline CDR1 and CDR2: SSHAT and FNYEAQ (reference sequence). This CDR3 spans 16 amino acids. The CDR3 coding sequence is TGTGCTAGCAGCTCGGCCAGAGAAGGGGTTAACTATGGCTACACCTTC. Translating gives CASSSAREGVNYGYTF.

V and J are TRBV19 and TRBJ1-5; D gene unclear. Germline V CDR1 and CDR2: LNHDA, SQIVND (reference sequence). This CDR3 has 15 residues. V lost 3 bases and J lost 4, with 13 bases in between. CDR3 region: CASSIMGIGNQPQHF. CDR3 in DNA: TGTGCCAGTAGTATCATGGGGATCGGGAATCAGCCCCAGCATTTT. The full variable domain, in which reference TRBV19 and TRBJ1-5 provide the parts outside the CDR3, is DGGITQSPKYLFRKEGQNVTLSCEQNLNHDAMYWYRQDPGQGLRLIYYSQIVNDFQKGDIAEGYSVSREKKESFPLTVTSAQKNPTAFYLCASSIMGIGNQPQHFGDGTRLSIL.

This clonotype was observed at least ten times. The chain recombines TRBV7-2 with TRBJ2-5; D possibly corresponds to TRBD1 (6 bases). CDR1 is SGHTA, CDR2 FQGNSA, per germline. This CDR3 has 18 residues. V was pared by 2 bases and J by 4 bases, with 23 bases between. CDR3 sequence (DNA): TGTGCCAGCAGCTTACCCTGGGCAGGGGCCTTCAGGCGAGAGACCCAGTACTTC. Protein: CASSLPWAGAFRRETQYF.

A word on this clonotype: One junction end does not reproduce the germline sequence, and a read error may be involved. The chain employs TRBV9 and TRBJ2-7, with TRBD2 matching over 14 bases. The CDR3 totals 16 residues. Germline values: CDR1 SGDLS, CDR2 YYNGEE. The CDR3 region has the DNA TGTGCCAGCAGCGTAGACGCGGGACTAGCGGGAGACGAGCAGCACTTC. This encodes CASSVDAGLAGDEQHF.

The rearrangement uses TRBV10-3 and TRBJ2-2, with TRBD2 matching 11 bases. CDR1 and CDR2 from the germline V gene are ENHRY and SYGVKD. This CDR3 comprises 15 residues. The ends lost 5 bases at V and 7 bases at J; junction bases unmatched: 6. Written as DNA, the CDR3 is TGTGCCATCAGTCCACTAGCGGGAGAGGACGGGGAGCTGTTTTTT. Its protein product is CAISPLAGEDGELFF.

J is TRBJ1-2 and V is TRBV12-3 or TRBV12-4; 7 nucleotides agree with TRBD1. After removal of 6 bases from V and 3 bases from J, the junction contained 4 bases not matched to a gene. This CDR3 is 13 amino acids long. The CDR3 region has the DNA TGTGCCAGCAGGATAACAGGGGACTATGGCTACACCTTC. Its translation: CASRITGDYGYTF.

This clonotype occurred many times. The genes are TRBV12-3 or TRBV12-4 and TRBJ2-5; 7 bases agree with TRBD2. V was clipped by 10 bases and J by 2 bases; unmatched bases: 7. The CDR3 has 13 residues. CDR3 protein: CATTLGGQETQYF. As DNA, the CDR3 is TGTGCCACAACCCTCGGGGGGCAAGAGACCCAGTACTTC.

This clonotype came up many times. The chain combines TRBV6-1 with TRBJ1-1, with TRBD1 as a possible D gene (5 bases). CDR1 and CDR2 from the germline V gene are MNHNS and SASEGT. Trimming shortened V by 0 bases and J by 8 bases, and 13 bases separated the two germline ends. This CDR3 is built from 14 residues. As DNA, the CDR3 is TGTGCCAGCAGTGAAGCGGCCGACAGAGCCGAAGCTTTCTTT. This codes for CASSEAADRAEAFF.

The chain links TRBV4-2 to TRBJ1-1; the D is unclear. The CDR3 contains 15 residues. Trimming removed 1 base at V and 1 base at J, with 10 bases between. Germline V gene lookup returns CDR1 LGHNA and CDR2 YNFKEQ. CDR3: CASSQVGGQNTEAFF. CDR3 nucleotides: TGTGCCAGCAGCCAAGTTGGAGGGCAGAACACTGAAGCTTTCTTT.

This clonotype was recorded at least ten times. V and J are TRBV27 and TRBJ2-7; unclear D gene. Germline CDR1 MNHEY, CDR2 SMNVEV (reference sequence). The CDR3 has 13 residues. Trimming stripped 6 bases from V and 0 bases from J, with 9 bases between. The CDR3 loop reads CASSSDLSYEQYF. The CDR3 region has the DNA TGTGCCAGCAGCTCGGATCTCTCCTACGAGCAGTACTTC.

This chain connects TRBV14 to TRBJ2-3; 11 positions agree with TRBD2. Germline V gives CDR1 SGHDN, CDR2 FVKESK. There are 18 residues in the CDR3. V trimming: 4 bases; J trimming: 3 bases; junction bases outside the gene matches: 12. CDR3 in DNA: TGTGCCAGCAGCCTGCCCCCCGGGACTAGCGGTAGGACAGATACGCAGTATTTT. Residues: CASSLPPGTSGRTDTQYF.

This clonotype has a handful of counts. This chain links TRBV5-5 with TRBJ2-1, with 12 bases lining up with TRBD2. The CDR3 loop spans 14 amino acids. From germline, CDR1 is SGHKS and CDR2 YYEKEE (reference sequence). With 7 bases clipped from V and 9 bases from J, the junction kept 8 bases outside the gene matches. The CDR3 is CASWASGGASEQFF. The CDR3 DNA reads as TGTGCCAGCTGGGCTAGCGGGGGGGCCAGTGAGCAGTTCTTC.

This clonotype appeared a few times. The V gene is TRBV19, the J gene TRBJ2-7; 9 nucleotides agree with TRBD2. Germline V gene data show CDR1 as LNHDA and CDR2 as SQIVND (reference sequence). CDR3 length: 15 residues. The J segment lost 4 bases and the V segment lost 3 bases, leaving 7 bases of the junction unmatched. CDR3 sequence: CASSILAGYIYEQYF. The CDR3 DNA is TGTGCCAGTAGTATTCTAGCGGGATATATTTACGAGCAGTACTTC.

Ten or more counts support this clonotype. CDR3 loop: CASDKGGTEAFF. DNA of the CDR3: TGTGCCAGCGACAAAGGGGGCACTGAAGCTTTCTTT. V usage is TRBV12-3 or TRBV12-4 and J usage is TRBJ1-1; possible D gene TRBD1, 6 bases. The ends were cut back, 8 bases at V and 4 bases at J, with 11 bases in the middle. The CDR3 loop spans 12 amino acids.

J is TRBJ2-4 and V is TRBV5-1; 7 nucleotides line up with TRBD2. The length of the CDR3 is 13 residues. Germline trimming cut 4 bases from V and 5 bases from J; bases unmatched to any gene: 3. CDR1 and CDR2 from the germline V gene are SGHRS and YFSETQ. The CDR3 sequence is CASSGRGENIQYF. The CDR3 bases are TGCGCCAGCAGCGGTCGGGGGGAAAACATTCAGTACTTC.

This clonotype was seen many times. The V and J genes are TRBV20-1 and TRBJ2-3; TRBD2 matches at 11 bases. Germline V gene lookup returns CDR1 DFQATT and CDR2 SNEGSKA (reference sequence). With 4 bases clipped from V and 6 bases from J, the junction kept 9 bases outside the gene matches. The CDR3 length is 15 residues. In nucleotides, the CDR3 is TGCAGTGCTACCCTAGCGGGGGGATTGAGTGATACGCAGTATTTT. It yields the protein CSATLAGGLSDTQYF.

This clonotype showed up just a few times. The V gene is TRBV6-1, the J gene TRBJ1-1, with a weak D call TRBD1 (5 bases). CDR1 MNHNS and CDR2 SASEGT come from the germline V gene. The CDR3 covers 14 residues. V was trimmed by 6 bases and J by 4 bases, leaving 15 bases between them. CDR3 sequence reads: CASSVAWGFTEAFF. Here the CDR3 DNA reads TGTGCCAGCAGCGTAGCATGGGGGTTCACTGAAGCTTTCTTT.

This clonotype occurred a few times. The genes are TRBV19 and TRBJ1-3, with TRBD1 as a possible D gene (6 bases). This CDR3 is built from 15 residues. Germline CDR1 LNHDA, CDR2 SQIVND (reference sequence). With 10 bases removed from V and 0 bases from J, the gap between germline ends came to 16 bases. In DNA form, the CDR3 reads TGTGCCACCTCGGACAGTCCCTTCTCTGGAAACACCATATATTTT. Protein: CATSDSPFSGNTIYF.

Ten or more counts support this clonotype. The V and J genes are TRBV4-1 and TRBJ1-1; D gene uncertain. V lost 4 bases, J lost 5 bases, and 17 bases lay in between. Germline V gene lookup returns CDR1 MGHRA and CDR2 YSYEKL. The CDR3 totals 15 residues. The CDR3 region is CASSLARALRTEAFF. In DNA form, the CDR3 reads TGCGCCAGCAGCCTTGCACGGGCATTGAGAACTGAAGCTTTCTTT.

This clonotype was picked up many times. This chain connects TRBV30 to TRBJ2-6; D unresolved. CDR1 GTSNPN and CDR2 SVGIG come from the germline V gene (reference sequence). V shed 4 bases and J shed 12 bases, with 10 bases lying between them. This CDR3 contains 11 residues. CDR3 in DNA: TGTGCCTGGAAGCCCTTGGGCGTCCTGACTTTC. This encodes CAWKPLGVLTF.

This clonotype has just a few counts. At one boundary the junction diverges from the germline segment, which might be a read error. The V and J genes are TRBV28 and TRBJ2-7, with 12 bases matching TRBD2. Germline CDR1 reads MDHEN; CDR2 reads SYDVKM. The CDR3 covers 14 residues. The CDR3 nucleotides read TGTGCCAGCAGTTTTCTAGCGGGAGGGGTAAGGTGGAACTTC. It encodes CASSFLAGGVRWNF.

In its sample, this clonotype was seen many times. The chain has TRBV19 and TRBJ1-2; perhaps TRBD1 as D (5 bases). CDR1 is LNHDA, CDR2 SQIVND, per germline (reference sequence). The CDR3 runs 16 residues. Trimming took off 3 bases at V and 1 base at J, with 15 bases between the two ends. This CDR3 reads CASSMGHRRSNYGYTF. The CDR3 region has the DNA TGTGCCAGTAGTATGGGTCACAGGAGGAGTAACTATGGCTACACCTTC.

There are many counts of this clonotype. V gene TRBV11-2 combines with J gene TRBJ1-2, with D tentatively TRBD1 (6 bases). The CDR3 loop spans 14 amino acids. The V gene's germline CDR1 is SGHAT and CDR2 FQNNGV. V lost 0 bases and J 8 bases, leaving 13 bases between the germline ends. The CDR3 loop is CASSLEGRRGGYTF. CDR3 coding DNA: TGTGCCAGCAGCTTAGAGGGGCGCAGGGGCGGCTACACCTTC.

This clonotype was recorded many times. V and J are TRBV3-1 and TRBJ2-7, with 8 bases lining up with TRBD1. In germline, CDR1 is LGHDT, CDR2 YNNKEL (reference sequence). After removal of 3 bases from V and 7 bases from J, the junction contained 20 bases not matched to a gene. This CDR3 has 18 residues. CDR3 sequence: CASSQISARDRRRWEQYF. The CDR3 coding sequence is TGTGCCAGCAGCCAGATTTCTGCCCGGGACAGGAGACGTTGGGAGCAGTACTTC.

At least ten counts were recorded for this clonotype. The V and J genes are TRBV11-1 and TRBJ2-3, with no clear D. Per the germline V gene, CDR1 is SGHAT and CDR2 is FQDESV (reference sequence). With 4 bases removed from V and 4 bases from J, the gap between germline ends came to 9 bases. This CDR3 has 13 residues. The CDR3 protein is CASSWPDSDTQYF. CDR3 DNA: TGTGCCAGCAGCTGGCCCGACTCAGATACGCAGTATTTT.

This clonotype was seen ten or more times. The V and J genes are TRBV28 and TRBJ1-1; D is perhaps TRBD1 (5 bases). Trimming left V 3 bases short and J 3 bases short, with 11 bases between. The germline CDR1 and CDR2 sequences are MDHEN and SYDVKM. The CDR3 is 14 residues long. Here the CDR3 DNA reads TGTGCCAGCAGTTTTAGTTTCAGGGACACTGAAGCTTTCTTT. Amino acid sequence: CASSFSFRDTEAFF.

This clonotype showed up many times. The V gene is TRBV28, the J gene TRBJ2-1; maybe TRBD1 (7 bases). The CDR3 totals 17 residues. Trimming left V 6 bases short and J 4 bases short, with 22 bases between. The V gene's germline CDR1 is MDHEN and CDR2 SYDVKM. CDR3 loop: CASSPPWPRDRYNEQFF. As DNA, the CDR3 is TGTGCCAGCAGCCCACCATGGCCGCGGGACAGATACAATGAGCAGTTCTTC.